This TCR beta chain is from a study of CD8 T cells in ankylosing spondylitis. General study findings and limits: Reportedly, disease-linked clones are significantly enriched in ankylosing spondylitis patients' matched synovial fluid. One TCR beta motif, made up of under ten highly homologous variants, appeared characteristic of ankylosing spondylitis blood. Certain motif variants had earlier been reported in reactive arthritis synovial fluid and blood.

The CDR3 has 13 amino acids. The trim removed 5 bases at V and 4 bases at J, leaving 1 base unmatched. Each TCR beta library was made by quantitative 5'-RACE that incorporated molecular barcodes. TCRdb re-derived calls from the 5' RACE reads in MiXCR, one entry per CDR3 protein. The repertoire includes some 150,000 distinct CDR3 sequences, about an eighth of them detected once, and about 4% sits in the top ten. This clonotype was observed many times. Its specificity is unknown. This clone may be a read error of a much larger clone one base away. The chain has TRBV12-3 or TRBV12-4 and TRBJ2-3, with 9 bases lining up with TRBD2. The sequenced sample was blood, either unsorted or a sorted T cell fraction (not recorded which). The sequence was collected from a female donor with ankylosing spondylitis or in good health (not recorded which). The DNA of the CDR3 is TGTGCCAGCAGTCGACTAGCGGCAGATACGCAGTATTTT. It yields the protein CASSRLAADTQYF.